These 13 T cell receptor beta chains came from one sample sequenced in a study of TIL therapy for anti-PD-1-resistant metastatic lung cancer (dated by TCRdb to the early 2020s). TCR beta CDR3 regions were amplified from genomic DNA by bias-controlled multiplex PCR with the immunoSEQ v3 hsTCRB kit. This is the immuneACCESS table as TCRdb keeps it, with only in-frame sequences that have V and J called. A part of the clones is gone; compared with another copy, unresolved V genes explain less than half, and the rest is unexplained. Present in this sample are tens of thousands of clones, 74% of which were seen just once. Clones ranked in the top ten supply under 3.5% of the sample. The sample's time point, from its label and the paper: pre-treatment sample, taken before nivolumab and TIL therapy. The sequencing used blood, collected at baseline. Every receptor here comes from a woman aged 25-80 years with non-small cell lung cancer.

This clone was recorded a few times. The V gene is TRBV4-2, the J gene TRBJ2-7; 9 nucleotides match TRBD1. This CDR3 comprises 15 residues. V lost 4 bases and J lost 7; bases outside the gene matches: 11. Looked up from germline, CDR1 is LGHNA and CDR2 is YNFKEQ. The CDR3: CASSLNRGQGKEQYF. The CDR3 DNA is TGTGCCAGCAGCCTAAACAGGGGGCAAGGAAAGGAGCAGTACTTC.

This chain joins TRBV5-1 and TRBJ2-1; D is tentatively TRBD1 or TRBD2 (6 bases each). The CDR3 is 16 residues long. Germline loops: CDR1 SGHRS, CDR2 YFSETQ. Trimming took off 0 bases at V and 4 bases at J, with 14 bases between the two ends. The CDR3 sequence: CASSLEGGVTYNEQFF. The DNA for the CDR3 is TGCGCCAGCAGCTTGGAGGGGGGAGTAACTTACAATGAGCAGTTCTTC. Full variable domain (rest looked up from reference TRBV5-1 and TRBJ2-1): KAGVTQTPRYLIKTRGQQVTLSCSPISGHRSVSWYQQTPGQGLQFLFEYFSETQRNKGNFPGRFSGRQFSNSRSEMNVSTLELGDSALYLCASSLEGGVTYNEQFFGPGTRLTVL.

The rearrangement links TRBV18 to TRBJ2-5, with D possibly matching TRBD2 (5 bases). From germline, CDR1 is KGHSH and CDR2 LQKENI. Trimming left V 2 bases short and J 4 bases short, with 5 bases between. The CDR3 totals 12 residues. CDR3: CASSPGGETQYF. The CDR3 nucleotides read TGTGCCAGCTCACCAGGAGGAGAGACCCAGTACTTC.

The chain couples TRBV19 to TRBJ1-4, with D possibly matching TRBD1 (5 bases). This CDR3 is built from 16 residues. Germline CDR1 LNHDA, CDR2 SQIVND (reference sequence). With 6 bases removed from V and 0 bases from J, the gap between germline ends came to 14 bases. In DNA, the CDR3 is TGTGCCAGTAGAATCGGGACGGTTACAACTAATGAAAAACTGTTTTTT. The encoded protein is CASRIGTVTTNEKLFF.

CDR3 sequence reads: CASSQATGAADTQYF. DNA for the CDR3: TGCGCCAGCAGCCAAGCCACAGGGGCGGCAGATACGCAGTATTTT. The chain recombines TRBV4-1 with TRBJ2-3; 7 bases are a match to TRBD1. The V segment lost 1 base and the J segment 4 bases; nucleotides outside the gene matches: 5. The CDR3 sequence is 15 residues long. Germline V lookup: CDR1 MGHRA, CDR2 YSYEKL.

The rearrangement joins TRBV5-4 to TRBJ1-1, with D maybe TRBD1 (6 bases). CDR3 length: 14 residues. V dropped 2 bases and J dropped 4 bases, with 12 bases sitting between them. Germline V lookup: CDR1 SGHNT, CDR2 YYREEE (reference sequence). The chain's CDR3 is CASSLERGSTEAFF. The CDR3 DNA is TGTGCCAGCAGCTTAGAGAGGGGGAGCACTGAAGCTTTCTTT.

CDR3 sequence: CASRRRTVYGYTF. The CDR3 DNA reads TGTGCCAGCAGACGCCGGACGGTCTATGGCTACACCTTC. The chain carries TRBV6-5 and TRBJ1-2, with D hard to call. CDR3 length: 13 residues. Germline V CDR1 and CDR2: MNHEY, SVGAGI. V lost 6 bases and J 4 bases, leaving 12 bases between the germline ends.

This clone was found once. This sequence joins TRBV2 and TRBJ2-1, with 11 bases matching TRBD2. Germline V CDR1 and CDR2: SNHLY, FYNNEI. V gave up 4 bases and J gave up 9 bases; unmatched junction bases: 2. The CDR3 runs to 13 residues. The chain's CDR3 is CASSGLAGTEQFF. The CDR3 nucleotides read TGTGCCAGCAGTGGACTAGCGGGAACTGAGCAGTTCTTC.

This clone has only a few counts. This chain uses TRBV4-2 with TRBJ1-5, with a possible D match to TRBD1 (5 bases). Germline lookup yields CDR1 LGHNA and CDR2 YNFKEQ. V lost 0 bases to trimming and J lost 7 bases, with 7 bases between them. There are 13 residues in the CDR3. The CDR3 region has the DNA TGTGCCAGCAGCCAAGAGGGGGGACAGCCCCAGCATTTT. Protein sequence: CASSQEGGQPQHF.

The rearrangement joins TRBV28 to TRBJ2-2, with 7 positions matching TRBD2. The CDR3 is made up of 14 amino acids. Germline V gene data show CDR1 as MDHEN and CDR2 as SYDVKM. V lost 6 bases to trimming and J lost 6 bases; unmatched junction nucleotides: 7. CDR3 loop: CASRSGEVAGELFF. CDR3 in DNA: TGTGCCAGCAGAAGCGGGGAGGTCGCCGGGGAGCTGTTTTTT. Full variable domain (remainder filled in from reference TRBV28 and TRBJ2-2): DVKVTQSSRYLVKRTGEKVFLECVQDMDHENMFWYRQDPGLGLRLIYFSYDVKMKEKGDIPEGYSVSREKKERFSLILESASTNQTSMYLCASRSGEVAGELFFGEGSRLTVL.

CDR3 amino acids: CASSLAGGRAIRQPQHF. DNA of the CDR3: TGTGCCAGCAGCTTGGCCGGAGGACGGGCTATTAGGCAGCCCCAGCATTTT. V usage is TRBV5-4 and J usage is TRBJ1-5, with unresolved D. The V end was cut by 0 bases, the J end by 7 bases, with 20 bases between. Germline V gene sequence: CDR1 SGHNT, CDR2 YYREEE (reference sequence). This CDR3 is 17 amino acids long.

The chain combines TRBV28 with TRBJ2-7, with a possible D match to TRBD2 (5 bases). This CDR3 is 13 amino acids long. Germline V CDR1 and CDR2: MDHEN, SYDVKM. Trimming removed 7 bases at V and 5 bases at J, with 15 bases between. The CDR3: CASIKSGSHEQYF. Written as DNA, the CDR3 is TGTGCCAGCATCAAGTCTGGGAGCCACGAGCAGTACTTC. The full variable domain, in which reference TRBV28 and TRBJ2-7 provide the parts outside the CDR3, is DVKVTQSSRYLVKRTGEKVFLECVQDMDHENMFWYRQDPGLGLRLIYFSYDVKMKEKGDIPEGYSVSREKKERFSLILESASTNQTSMYLCASIKSGSHEQYFGPGTRLTVT.

The chain joins TRBV29-1 to TRBJ2-7; D is unclear. The CDR3 loop spans 11 amino acids. The germline V and J ends were trimmed by 4 bases and 2 bases, with 6 bases remaining between them. Germline lookup yields CDR1 SQVTM and CDR2 ANQGSEA. CDR3: CSVVITYEQYF. As DNA, the CDR3 is TGCAGCGTTGTCATCACCTACGAGCAGTACTTC.